The rows below give T cell receptor beta chains drawn from one sample of a study of PD-1 blockade in classical Hodgkin lymphoma. Only in-frame clones appear in the TCRdb table, and some are missing; sequencing was by immunoSEQ multiplex PCR. The sample records around 30,000 clones, approximately 90% being singletons. The source material was CD4+ T cells from blood. These receptors were obtained from a human donor with classical Hodgkin lymphoma. Both conserved end residues are part of each CDR3. A D gene is named only where the DNA matches it firmly. Expanded clones get a size class; other rows say once, few or many, or leave the size out.

v_call	clone_size	d_call	j_call	cdr3_aa	cdr3_nt
TRBV10-2	once	NA	TRBJ2-7	CASRDISYEQYF	TGCGCCAGCAGGGACATTAGCTACGAGCAGTACTTC
TRBV6-6	NA	NA	TRBJ2-3	CASSYPPGRGTDTQYF	TGTGCCAGCAGTTACCCGCCAGGGCGGGGCACAGATACGCAGTATTTT
TRBV18	NA	TRBD1	TRBJ2-7	CASSSETGVVYEQYF	TGTGCCAGCTCCTCGGAGACAGGGGTCGTCTACGAGCAGTACTTC
TRBV6-4	NA	NA	TRBJ1-2	CASRIANYGYTF	TGTGCCAGCCGCATAGCTAACTATGGCTACACCTTC
TRBV19	NA	TRBD1	TRBJ1-2	CASSRQGPTGYGYTF	TGTGCCAGTTCCAGACAGGGGCCGACCGGCTATGGCTACACCTTC
TRBV5-1	NA	NA	TRBJ1-1	CASSLVGGTTEAFF	TGCGCCAGCAGCTTGGTGGGGGGAACCACTGAAGCTTTCTTT
TRBV5-4	NA	NA	TRBJ1-5	CASSFNQVQPQHF	TGTGCCAGCAGCTTTAACCAAGTTCAGCCCCAGCATTTT
TRBV19	NA	TRBD2	TRBJ2-2	CAVRKRGGLGELFF	TGTGCCGTACGGAAGCGGGGGGGCCTCGGGGAGCTGTTTTTT
TRBV27	NA	NA	TRBJ1-2	CASSPTGAYGYTF	TGTGCCAGCAGTCCGACAGGAGCCTATGGCTACACCTTC
TRBV27	NA	TRBD1	TRBJ2-5	CASSRQGASRETQYF	TGTGCCAGCAGCAGACAGGGGGCGAGCAGAGAGACCCAGTACTTC
TRBV6-5	NA	TRBD2	TRBJ2-3	CASSRGGSVTDTQYF	TGTGCCAGCAGCCGGGGGGGATCAGTGACAGATACGCAGTATTTT
TRBV18	NA	NA	TRBJ1-2	CASSSGTLVNYGYTF	TGTGCCAGCTCTTCCGGGACGTTGGTTAACTATGGCTACACCTTC
TRBV29-1	NA	TRBD1	TRBJ1-4	CSARDSSNEKLFF	TGCAGCGCCCGGGACAGTTCTAATGAAAAACTGTTTTTT
TRBV19	NA	NA	TRBJ2-6	CASSWGSSSGANVLTF	TGTGCCAGTAGTTGGGGTAGTTCCTCTGGGGCCAACGTCCTGACTTTC
TRBV11-2	NA	NA	TRBJ2-5	CASSSDRPETQYF	TGTGCCAGCAGCTCCGACAGACCAGAGACCCAGTACTTC
TRBV4-1	NA	NA	TRBJ1-2	CASSQMTENYGYTF	TGCGCCAGCAGCCAAATGACGGAGAACTATGGCTACACCTTC
TRBV27	NA	NA	TRBJ2-1	CATHSYHGGMRHNEQFF	TGTGCCACCCATTCATATCATGGGGGTATGAGGCACAATGAGCAGTTCTTC
TRBV5-6	NA	NA	TRBJ1-2	CASSLENQNYGYTF	TGTGCCAGCAGCTTGGAAAACCAGAACTATGGCTACACCTTC
TRBV6-6	NA	NA	TRBJ2-5	CASSYNTQETQYF	TGTGCCAGCAGTTACAATACTCAAGAGACCCAGTACTTC
TRBV18	NA	NA	TRBJ1-1	CASYDSRGSMNTEAFF	TGTGCCAGCTATGATTCACGGGGCTCTATGAACACTGAAGCTTTCTTT
TRBV11-2	NA	NA	TRBJ2-1	CASSRHNEQFF	TGTGCCAGCAGCAGACACAATGAGCAGTTCTTC
TRBV15	NA	NA	TRBJ1-3	CATSRRAAPIGNTIYF	TGTGCCACCAGCCGCCGTGCGGCACCCATTGGAAACACCATATATTTT
TRBV6-5	NA	NA	TRBJ1-3	CASSLGGSGNTIYF	TGTGCCAGCAGTCTTGGTGGGTCTGGAAACACCATATATTTT
TRBV7-2	NA	NA	TRBJ1-1	CASSPRQTLNTEAFF	TGTGCCAGCAGCCCCCGACAGACACTGAACACTGAAGCTTTCTTT
TRBV7-2	NA	NA	TRBJ2-3	CASSPGGRGRTDTQYF	TGTGCCAGCAGCCCCGGGGGCAGGGGTCGCACAGATACGCAGTATTTT
TRBV29-1	few	NA	TRBJ1-2	CSAWASRNYGYTF	TGCAGCGCCTGGGCCTCGAGGAACTATGGCTACACCTTC
TRBV5-1	NA	TRBD1	TRBJ2-7	CASGTGSLEQYF	TGCGCCAGCGGGACAGGGTCCCTCGAGCAGTACTTC
TRBV28	NA	TRBD1	TRBJ1-2	CASSSIPTGTAGGYTF	TGTGCCAGCAGTTCGATACCCACCGGGACAGCGGGGGGCTACACCTTC
TRBV4-1	once	NA	TRBJ1-4	CASSRGFGEKLFF	TGCGCCAGCAGCCGGGGGTTCGGCGAAAAACTGTTTTTT
TRBV12-5	NA	TRBD1	TRBJ1-2	CASGLSGTGVGYTF	TGTGCTAGTGGTTTGAGTGGGACAGGGGTTGGCTACACCTTC
TRBV18	NA	NA	TRBJ2-3	CASSPPSDTQYF	TGTGCCAGCTCACCCCCTTCAGATACGCAGTATTTT
TRBV30	NA	NA	TRBJ2-7	CAWSGRRSYEQYF	TGTGCCTGGAGTGGACGTCGCTCCTACGAGCAGTACTTC
TRBV2	NA	NA	TRBJ1-4	CASKGSNEKLFF	TGTGCCAGCAAAGGCAGCAATGAAAAACTGTTTTTT
TRBV4-2	once	NA	TRBJ1-2	CASSQDVTGFNYGYTF	TGTGCCAGCAGCCAAGATGTAACGGGTTTCAACTATGGCTACACCTTC
TRBV7-2	once	NA	TRBJ1-6	CASSLLWGRGSPLHF	TGTGCCAGCAGCTTACTGTGGGGAAGAGGATCACCCCTCCACTTT
TRBV18	NA	NA	TRBJ1-1	CASSLQGWTEAFF	TGTGCCAGCTCACTACAGGGTTGGACTGAAGCTTTCTTT
TRBV6-6	NA	NA	TRBJ2-1	CASRNRGGSYNEQFF	TGTGCCAGCAGGAACAGGGGAGGCTCCTACAATGAGCAGTTCTTC
TRBV27	NA	NA	TRBJ1-5	CASSFRLGVQPQHF	TGTGCCAGCAGTTTTCGGCTGGGGGTTCAGCCCCAGCATTTT
TRBV10-3	NA	TRBD1	TRBJ2-7	CAISRQGQHYEQYF	TGTGCCATCAGTCGACAGGGCCAACACTACGAGCAGTACTTC
TRBV5-4	NA	NA	TRBJ2-5	CASSPSAGSAQETQYF	TGTGCCAGCAGCCCTTCAGCAGGGAGCGCTCAAGAGACCCAGTACTTC
TRBV19	NA	NA	TRBJ2-3	CASSTGHPITDTQYF	TGTGCCAGTAGTACAGGACATCCCATCACAGATACGCAGTATTTT
TRBV27	once	NA	TRBJ2-7	CASSLRGGYEQYF	TGTGCCAGCAGTTTGAGGGGCGGGTACGAGCAGTACTTC